There are many counts of the clone carrying this T cell receptor (beta chain). Its specificity is unknown. With molecular barcodes, quantitative 5'-RACE was used to make the TCR beta libraries. From the 5' RACE reads, TCRdb called clonotypes with MiXCR, one entry per CDR3 protein. The table records fewer than 550,000 distinct CDR3 sequences, under 5.5% of them present only once. This sample was taken from a study of CD8 T cells in ankylosing spondylitis. Study-wide results and limits: Reports of some motif variants in reactive arthritis synovial fluid and blood predate this one. Disease-linked clones bore a CD8+ phenotype, appearing relatively rarely in peripheral blood. Seven to nine highly homologous variants formed a TCR beta motif that appeared characteristic of ankylosing spondylitis blood. As reported, disease-linked clones showed significant enrichment in matched ankylosing spondylitis synovial fluid.

This CDR3 is built from 16 residues. In germline, CDR1 is SGHRS, CDR2 YFSETQ. The V segment lost 5 bases and the J segment 0 bases; nucleotides outside the gene matches: 9. Sequenced input: blood, either unsorted or a sorted T cell fraction (not recorded which). This receptor was identified in a male donor with ankylosing spondylitis. This chain joins TRBV5-1 and TRBJ1-1, with 8 nucleotides matching TRBD1. For the CDR3, the DNA is TGCGCCAGCAGGAACAGTCTACAGGGGGTGAACACTGAAGCTTTCTTT. This encodes CASRNSLQGVNTEAFF.